Following are 20 T cell receptor beta chains from one sample sequenced in a study of response to subunit inactivated influenza vaccine. TCRdb recomputed calls from the RT-PCR reads with MiXCR, one row per CDR3 protein. The table includes 400,000 to 650,000 distinct CDR3 sequences, around 7.7% detected once. The sequenced sample was PBMCs from blood, obtained roughly 24 months after vaccination. The receptors stem from a man between 50 and 70 years old who received an inactivated influenza vaccine.

This clonotype has a handful of counts. The chain links TRBV28 to TRBJ2-1, with D hard to call. CDR1 is MDHEN, CDR2 SYDVKM, per germline. CDR3 length: 14 amino acids. Trimming stripped 6 bases from V and 9 bases from J, with 18 bases between. Here the CDR3 reads CASRARTPQVEQFF. The DNA for the CDR3 is TGTGCCAGCAGGGCCCGGACCCCTCAGGTTGAGCAGTTCTTC. The variable domain in full, with the rest retrieved from reference TRBV28 and TRBJ2-1, is DVKVTQSSRYLVKRTGEKVFLECVQDMDHENMFWYRQDPGLGLRLIYFSYDVKMKEKGDIPEGYSVSREKKERFSLILESASTNQTSMYLCASRARTPQVEQFFGPGTRLTVL.

The chain couples TRBV20-1 to TRBJ2-7; TRBD1 aligns across 9 bases. CDR3 size: 16 residues. Germline values: CDR1 DFQATT, CDR2 SNEGSKA (reference sequence). After removal of 3 bases from V and 1 base from J, the junction contained 10 bases not matched to a gene. The CDR3 DNA reads as TGCAGTGCTAGCCCGTTCGACAGGGGGGATTCCTACGAGCAGTACTTC. Translating gives CSASPFDRGDSYEQYF.

This clonotype was observed a handful of times. This chain uses TRBV11-2 with TRBJ1-3; no clear D gene. Trimming removed 2 bases at V and 0 bases at J, with 8 bases between. This CDR3 has 15 amino acids. In germline, CDR1 is SGHAT, CDR2 FQNNGV. The CDR3 region has the DNA TGTGCCAGCAGCTTAACCAGGCCCTCTGGAAACACCATATATTTT. The encoded protein is CASSLTRPSGNTIYF.

This clonotype was seen ten or more times. J is TRBJ2-1 and V is TRBV6-2 or TRBV6-3, with 15 positions matching TRBD2. CDR3 size: 16 residues. Unmatched junction bases numbered 6, after V lost 4 bases and J lost 8 bases. Germline lookup yields CDR1 MNHEY and CDR2 SVGEGT. The CDR3 coding sequence is TGTGCCAGCAGTTGGACTAGCGGGAGGGCCGGGGATGAGCAGTTCTTC. Its protein is CASSWTSGRAGDEQFF.

This clonotype was seen a handful of times. The V gene is TRBV28, the J gene TRBJ1-1, with TRBD1 matching over 8 bases. The CDR3 loop spans 14 amino acids. Per germline, CDR1 MDHEN and CDR2 SYDVKM. V was clipped by 6 bases and J by 1 base; unmatched bases: 4. The CDR3 loop reads CASSQTGENTEAFF. The CDR3 coding sequence is TGTGCCAGCAGCCAGACAGGGGAGAACACTGAAGCTTTCTTT. Based on the CDR3 plus reference TRBV28 and TRBJ1-1, the full variable domain is DVKVTQSSRYLVKRTGEKVFLECVQDMDHENMFWYRQDPGLGLRLIYFSYDVKMKEKGDIPEGYSVSREKKERFSLILESASTNQTSMYLCASSQTGENTEAFFGQGTRLTVV.

The chain links TRBV20-1 to TRBJ2-7; the D is unclear. This CDR3 spans 13 amino acids. V was trimmed by 7 bases and J by 2 bases, leaving 15 bases between them. Per the germline V gene, CDR1 is DFQATT and CDR2 is SNEGSKA (reference sequence). As DNA, the CDR3 is TGCAGTGTTCCGCCCGGCAATGCCTACGAGCAGTACTTC. Translated, it gives CSVPPGNAYEQYF.

Comment on this clonotype: This may arise from a read error, as a much more abundant clone is one base away. The CDR3 carries no conserved terminal phenylalanine or tryptophan, so it likely arises from a read error. V is TRBV12-3 or TRBV12-4 and J is TRBJ2-7; D gene ambiguous. This CDR3 region has 13 residues. The V end lost 3 bases, the J end lost 3 bases, and 9 bases lay between the germline ends. CDR3 protein: CASSFQDLYEQYS. DNA of the CDR3: TGTGCCAGCAGTTTTCAGGACCTCTACGAGCAGTACTCC.

This clonotype was detected many times. The chain carries TRBV4-1 and TRBJ2-1, with a tentative D call TRBD1 (5 bases). V was shortened by 4 bases and J by 0 bases, with 13 bases between the two germline ends. Germline V gene data show CDR1 as MGHRA and CDR2 as YSYEKL. This CDR3 is built from 16 residues. The CDR3 nucleotides read TGCGCCAGCAGCCCCTTTTACAGGAGCTCCTACAATGAGCAGTTCTTC. Translating gives CASSPFYRSSYNEQFF.

This clonotype was seen more than once but under ten times. This sequence joins TRBV25-1 and TRBJ1-4; D possibly corresponds to TRBD1 (6 bases). This CDR3 is built from 16 residues. Germline V gives CDR1 MGHDK, CDR2 SYGVNS. Trimming took 2 bases from V and 8 from J, leaving 18 bases between them. CDR3 protein: CASSETGRGAGEKLFF. The CDR3 region has the DNA TGTGCCAGCAGTGAAACCGGAAGGGGGGCCGGGGAAAAACTGTTTTTT.

This chain connects TRBV18 to TRBJ1-1; D not certain. V was cut by 3 bases and J by 6 bases, with 8 bases left in between. In germline, CDR1 is KGHSH, CDR2 LQKENI. CDR3 length equals 12 residues. The CDR3: CASSPGRAEAFF. The CDR3 region has the DNA TGTGCCAGCTCACCCGGGCGGGCTGAAGCTTTCTTT.

The sample holds a few counts of this clonotype. V is TRBV15 and J is TRBJ2-1; the D gene is possibly TRBD1 (6 bases). Germline V gene lookup returns CDR1 LNHNV and CDR2 YYDKDF (reference sequence). The CDR3 totals 15 residues. The V gene lost 2 bases and the J gene lost 5 bases, with 13 bases spanning the gap. CDR3 coding DNA: TGTGCCACCAGCAGACCCTCGGACAGAAACAATGAGCAGTTCTTC. This encodes CATSRPSDRNNEQFF.

This clonotype appeared a few times. This rearrangement joins TRBV11-2 to TRBJ2-4, with D possibly matching TRBD1 (6 bases). This CDR3 region has 13 residues. Per germline, CDR1 SGHAT and CDR2 FQNNGV. Trimming removed 5 bases at V and 4 bases at J, with 9 bases between. CDR3 loop: CASSQQGKNIQYF. The CDR3 DNA follows: TGTGCCAGCAGCCAACAGGGAAAAAACATTCAGTACTTC.

This chain joins TRBV28 and TRBJ2-1, with D possibly called TRBD1 or TRBD2 (6 bases each). This CDR3 region has 15 residues. Germline V gives CDR1 MDHEN, CDR2 SYDVKM. The V and J ends lost 6 bases and 13 bases respectively, with 25 bases between them. CDR3 bases: TGTGCCAGCAGCTATTGGGCAGAGGTTCCGGGGGCCCAGTTCTTC. Its protein product is CASSYWAEVPGAQFF.

This chain links TRBV6-5 with TRBJ2-5, with D perhaps TRBD2 (6 bases). This CDR3 is 13 amino acids long. V lost 4 bases and J lost 5, with 11 bases in between. The V gene's germline CDR1 is MNHEY and CDR2 SVGAGI. The CDR3 is CASSSSRGETQYF. The DNA of the CDR3 is TGTGCCAGCAGTTCGTCGCGGGGTGAGACCCAGTACTTC.

At least ten counts were recorded for this clonotype. The chain carries TRBV10-3 and TRBJ2-7; no firm D call. Trimming cost V 0 bases and J 10 bases, with 7 bases left between them. CDR3 length: 11 amino acids. Germline CDR1 reads ENHRY; CDR2 reads SYGVKD. The CDR3 loop reads CAISESGPQYF. DNA for the CDR3: TGTGCCATCAGTGAGTCGGGTCCACAGTACTTC.

The CDR3 DNA follows: TGTGCCAGCAGACCCGGGGGCCTGGGTGGCTACACCTTC. It codes for CASRPGGLGGYTF. J is TRBJ1-2 and V is TRBV27; D is possibly TRBD1 (6 bases). The germline gives CDR1 MNHEY, CDR2 SMNVEV (reference sequence). V was clipped by 6 bases and J by 7 bases, with 15 bases between them. The CDR3 spans 13 residues.

In this sample, this clonotype turned up many times. The CDR3, as DNA: TGCAGTGCTAGATCAGGCGATCAGCCCCAGCATTTT. It yields the protein CSARSGDQPQHF. The V and J genes are TRBV20-1 and TRBJ1-5; D gene unclear. Germline lookup yields CDR1 DFQATT and CDR2 SNEGSKA (reference sequence). CDR3 size: 12 residues. V lost 2 bases and J lost 5, with 7 bases in between.

This clonotype was found a few times. The chain carries TRBV29-1 and TRBJ1-1; perhaps TRBD1 as D (6 bases). The CDR3 covers 16 residues. CDR1 SQVTM and CDR2 ANQGSEA come from the germline V gene. Trimming pared 6 bases from V and 1 base from J, leaving 21 bases between. The CDR3 protein is CSVADGGRLPNTEAFF. CDR3 sequence (DNA): TGCAGCGTCGCTGACGGGGGCAGACTACCGAACACTGAAGCTTTCTTT.

This clonotype has ten or more counts. This chain connects TRBV29-1 to TRBJ2-4; D perhaps matches TRBD2 (6 bases). CDR3 length: 13 residues. Germline assignment: CDR1 SQVTM and CDR2 ANQGSEA. The ends were cut back, 6 bases at V and 10 bases at J, with 19 bases in the middle. The chain's CDR3 is CSVLGGTGKIQYF. Written as DNA, the CDR3 is TGCAGCGTACTGGGCGGGACTGGAAAGATTCAGTACTTC.

This clonotype came up many times. The chain has TRBV18 and TRBJ2-7; no reliable D call. V gave up 6 bases and J gave up 2 bases, with 20 bases separating them. The CDR3 is 16 amino acids. Germline V gene lookup returns CDR1 KGHSH and CDR2 LQKENI. The CDR3 DNA is TGTGCCAGCTCTCAAGGATTAAGGAGAAACCCCTACGAGCAGTACTTC. This translates into CASSQGLRRNPYEQYF. The full variable domain, rest sourced from reference TRBV18 and TRBJ2-7, is NAGVMQNPRHLVRRRGQEARLRCSPMKGHSHVYWYRQLPEEGLKFMVYLQKENIIDESGMPKERFSAEFPKEGPSILRIQQVVRGDSAAYFCASSQGLRRNPYEQYFGPGTRLTVT.